Shown below are 11 T cell receptor beta chains from a single sample sequenced in a study of blood T cell repertoires in COVID-19. The assay was immunoSEQ multiplex PCR, and TCRdb's table has in-frame clones only and misses some. The sample has a few hundred thousand clones, approximately 84% seen once. Sequencing used peripheral blood. Receptors originate from a woman in her 30s who had recovered from COVID-19.

There are many counts of this clone. This chain joins TRBV30 and TRBJ2-3, with 10 bases that match TRBD1. This CDR3 spans 13 amino acids. V was clipped by 5 bases and J by 2 bases; unmatched bases: 1. The germline V gene encodes CDR1 GTSNPN and CDR2 SVGIG (reference sequence). This CDR3 is CAWDRGHTDTQYF. The DNA for the CDR3 is TGTGCCTGGGACAGGGGGCACACAGATACGCAGTATTTT.

This clone was seen just once. The chain uses TRBV28 and TRBJ2-5, with D tentatively TRBD1 (5 bases). Trimming stripped 6 bases from V and 2 bases from J, with 10 bases between. Germline V gene data show CDR1 as MDHEN and CDR2 as SYDVKM. There are 13 residues in the CDR3. The CDR3 DNA sequence: TGTGCCAGCAGGACGACAGCTCAAGAGACCCAGTACTTC. As protein: CASRTTAQETQYF.

The chain links TRBV6-5 to TRBJ1-1, with D possibly TRBD1 on 5 matching bases. The V gene's germline CDR1 is MNHEY and CDR2 SVGAGI. Trimming stripped 0 bases from V and 1 base from J, with 9 bases between. There are 15 residues in the CDR3. The DNA of the CDR3 is TGTGCCAGCAGTTACTCGGAGCAGGGGAACACTGAAGCTTTCTTT. It is translated as CASSYSEQGNTEAFF.

The rearrangement uses TRBV5-4 and TRBJ2-2, with D tentatively TRBD1 (6 bases). The CDR3 is made up of 13 amino acids. The V gene's germline CDR1 is SGHNT and CDR2 YYREEE (reference sequence). Trimming took off 4 bases at V and 4 bases at J, with 8 bases between the two ends. This chain's CDR3 is CASSRGGTGELFF. The CDR3, as DNA: TGTGCCAGCAGCCGAGGGGGCACCGGGGAGCTGTTTTTT.

The rearrangement joins TRBV28 to TRBJ1-5; D remains ambiguous. Germline CDR1 and CDR2: MDHEN and SYDVKM. The CDR3 runs 14 residues. V was trimmed by 7 bases and J by 3 bases, leaving 13 bases between them. DNA of the CDR3: TGTGCCAGCATAAGAGGTGATCTCAATCAGCCCCAGCATTTT. Translating gives CASIRGDLNQPQHF.

The chain carries TRBV13 and TRBJ2-5; perhaps TRBD1 as D (5 bases). V was shortened by 4 bases and J by 2 bases, with 11 bases between the two germline ends. This CDR3 is 14 amino acids long. Germline-derived CDR1 and CDR2 are PRHDT and FYEKMQ (reference sequence). The DNA of the CDR3 is TGTGCCAGCAGCTCGAGGACATCACAAGAGACCCAGTACTTC. It yields the protein CASSSRTSQETQYF.

V gene TRBV3-1 (or the pseudogene TRBV3-2) combines with J gene TRBJ2-6; D unclear. This CDR3 contains 17 residues. Trimming took 1 base from V and 3 from J, leaving 13 bases between them. Per germline, CDR1 LGHDT and CDR2 YNNKEL (reference sequence). The CDR3 loop reads CASSQGGRVGGANVLTF. CDR3 nucleotide sequence: TGTGCCAGCAGCCAAGGAGGTCGGGTGGGTGGGGCCAACGTCCTGACTTTC.

V and J are TRBV10-1 and TRBJ1-2; D may be TRBD1 (5 bases). V lost 3 bases, J lost 5 bases, and 7 bases lay in between. CDR1 is WNHNN and CDR2 is SYGVQD in the germline V gene (reference sequence). CDR3 size: 12 residues. The CDR3 DNA reads TGCGCCAGCAGTGATCAGGGATATGGCTACACCTTC. This codes for CASSDQGYGYTF.

V and J are TRBV15 and TRBJ2-2; maybe TRBD2 (6 bases). V was clipped by 0 bases and J by 7 bases, with 15 bases between them. CDR3 size: 16 residues. The V gene's germline CDR1 is LNHNV and CDR2 YYDKDF (reference sequence). The CDR3 sequence is CATSRDRPGAIGELFF. DNA of the CDR3: TGTGCCACCAGCAGAGATCGTCCGGGAGCGATCGGGGAGCTGTTTTTT.

V and J are TRBV6-5 and TRBJ2-4; 8 nucleotides match TRBD1. V lost 0 bases and J lost 9; bases outside the gene matches: 7. This CDR3 spans 15 amino acids. Germline CDR1 and CDR2: MNHEY and SVGAGI. In DNA, the CDR3 is TGTGCCAGCAGTTACTCGGACAGGGTGAGCGGCATTCAGTACTTC. Protein sequence: CASSYSDRVSGIQYF.

V and J are TRBV4-1 and TRBJ1-3; possibly TRBD1 for D (5 bases). Trimming cost V 2 bases and J 0 bases, with 17 bases left between them. The CDR3 is made up of 18 amino acids. CDR1 and CDR2 from the germline V gene are MGHRA and YSYEKL. This chain's CDR3 is CASSQIVPKGPSGNTIYF. In DNA form, the CDR3 reads TGCGCCAGCAGCCAAATAGTTCCTAAGGGGCCCTCTGGAAACACCATATATTTT.